This T cell receptor (beta chain) originates from a study of OX40 agonist ivuxolimab in advanced cancers. V was pared by 1 base and J by 5 bases, with 8 bases of the junction left unmatched. CDR3 length: 16 amino acids. Germline V gene data show CDR1 as SEHNR and CDR2 as FQNEAQ (reference sequence). Libraries were prepared by immunoSEQ multiplex PCR; TCRdb keeps only in-frame clonotypes and omits some of them. The sample comprises about 53,000 clones, about four fifths of which are singletons, and 4.5% to 5.5% rests with the top ten. The sample holds one count of this clone. A history of autoimmune disease or systemic immunosuppression excluded patients.

The TCR was taken from an adult with an advanced solid tumor such as melanoma, head and neck, liver or kidney cancer. The specimen was CD4+ or CD8+ T cells sorted from blood, collected in a trial of the OX40 agonist ivuxolimab. The rearrangement links TRBV7-9 to TRBJ2-1; 7 bases match TRBD2. This chain's CDR3 is CASSLVGAGINNEQFF. The CDR3 DNA reads as TGTGCCAGCAGCTTAGTTGGAGCGGGAATAAACAATGAGCAGTTCTTC.